This T cell receptor (beta chain) is drawn from a study of cytomegalovirus exposure and HLA in healthy donors. Looked up from germline, CDR1 is MGHRA and CDR2 is YSYEKL. This CDR3 has 15 residues. V was clipped by 5 bases and J by 4 bases, with 14 bases between them. A multiplex PCR was run with 60 Vbeta primers and 13 Jbeta primers. Profiled with immunoSEQ multiplex PCR; TCRdb holds only in-frame clones, not every one. This table has some 190,000 clones, 75% to 85% appearing once. The V gene is TRBV4-1, the J gene TRBJ1-4, with D hard to call. The sequencing sample was made of PBMCs. This receptor was identified in a woman in her twenties or thirties in good health and CMV-seropositive. The CDR3 sequence is CASSSPRGLNEKLFF. The CDR3 DNA reads as TGCGCCAGCAGCTCCCCCCGCGGACTTAATGAAAAACTGTTTTTT.